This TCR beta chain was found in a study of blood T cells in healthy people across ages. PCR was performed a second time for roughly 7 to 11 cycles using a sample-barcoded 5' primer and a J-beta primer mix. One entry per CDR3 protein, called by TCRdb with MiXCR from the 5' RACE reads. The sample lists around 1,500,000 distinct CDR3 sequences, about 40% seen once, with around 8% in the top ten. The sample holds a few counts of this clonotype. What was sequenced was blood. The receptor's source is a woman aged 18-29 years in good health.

Here the CDR3 reads CASSKTARQFYGYTF. The DNA for the CDR3 is TGTGCCAGCAGCAAGACTGCCCGACAGTTCTATGGCTACACCTTC. The chain combines TRBV12-3 or TRBV12-4 with TRBJ1-2, with D perhaps TRBD1 (5 bases). CDR3 size: 15 residues. V gave up 6 bases and J gave up 4 bases, with 18 bases separating them.